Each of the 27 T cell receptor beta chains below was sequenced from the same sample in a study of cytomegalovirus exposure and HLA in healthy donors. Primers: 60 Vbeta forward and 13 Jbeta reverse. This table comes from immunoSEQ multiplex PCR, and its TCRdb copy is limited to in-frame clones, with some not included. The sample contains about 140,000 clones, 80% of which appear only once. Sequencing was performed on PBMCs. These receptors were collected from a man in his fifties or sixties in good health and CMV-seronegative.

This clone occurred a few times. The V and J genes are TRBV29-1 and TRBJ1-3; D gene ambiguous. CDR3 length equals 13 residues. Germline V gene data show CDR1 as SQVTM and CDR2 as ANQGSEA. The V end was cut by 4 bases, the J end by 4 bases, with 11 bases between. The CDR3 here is CSVVAGWGNTIYF. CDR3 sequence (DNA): TGCAGCGTTGTGGCAGGTTGGGGAAACACCATATATTTT.

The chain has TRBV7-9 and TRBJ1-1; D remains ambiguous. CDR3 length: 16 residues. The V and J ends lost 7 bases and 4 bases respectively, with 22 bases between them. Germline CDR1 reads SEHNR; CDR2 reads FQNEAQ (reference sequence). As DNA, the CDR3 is TGTGCCAGCACCATCCCCGGCTCGGGTAGGAGCACTGAAGCTTTCTTT. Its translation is CASTIPGSGRSTEAFF.

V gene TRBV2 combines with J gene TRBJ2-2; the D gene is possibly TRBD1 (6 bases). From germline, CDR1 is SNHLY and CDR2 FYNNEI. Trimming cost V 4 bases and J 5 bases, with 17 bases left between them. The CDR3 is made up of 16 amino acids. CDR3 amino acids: CASSAEAGTRTGELFF. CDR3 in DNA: TGTGCCAGCAGTGCCGAGGCCGGGACAAGGACCGGGGAGCTGTTTTTT.

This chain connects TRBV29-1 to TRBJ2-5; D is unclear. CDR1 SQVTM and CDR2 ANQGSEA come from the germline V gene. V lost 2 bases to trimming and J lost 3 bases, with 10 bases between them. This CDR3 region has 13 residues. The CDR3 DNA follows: TGCAGCGTTGAAATAAACAGTAAAGAGACCCAGTACTTC. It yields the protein CSVEINSKETQYF.

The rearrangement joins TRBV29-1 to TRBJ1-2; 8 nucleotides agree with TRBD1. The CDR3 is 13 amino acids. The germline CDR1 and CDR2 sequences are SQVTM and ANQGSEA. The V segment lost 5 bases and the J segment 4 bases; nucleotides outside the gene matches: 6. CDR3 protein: CSVLTGVGYGYTF. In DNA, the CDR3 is TGCAGCGTTTTGACAGGGGTTGGCTATGGCTACACCTTC. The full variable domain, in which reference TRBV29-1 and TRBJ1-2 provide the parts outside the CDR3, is SAVISQKPSRDICQRGTSLTIQCQVDSQVTMMFWYRQQPGQSLTLIATANQGSEATYESGFVIDKFPISRPNLTFSTLTVSNMSPEDSSIYLCSVLTGVGYGYTFGSGTRLTVV.

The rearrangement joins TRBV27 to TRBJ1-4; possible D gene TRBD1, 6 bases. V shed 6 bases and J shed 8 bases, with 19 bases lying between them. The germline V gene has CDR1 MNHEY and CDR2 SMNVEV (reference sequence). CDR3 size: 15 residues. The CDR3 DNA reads TGTGCCAGCAGATCATTACAGGGAACGAGGGAAAAACTGTTTTTT. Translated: CASRSLQGTREKLFF.

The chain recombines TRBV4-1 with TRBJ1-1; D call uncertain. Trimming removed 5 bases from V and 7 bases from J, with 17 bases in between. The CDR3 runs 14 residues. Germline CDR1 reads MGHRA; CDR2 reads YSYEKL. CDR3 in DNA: TGCGCCAGCAGCGTCCAAAGAGAATCTCGTGAAGCTTTCTTT. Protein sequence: CASSVQRESREAFF.

CDR3 amino acids: CASSLNSREAGEQYF. The CDR3 nucleotides are TGTGCCAGCAGCTTAAACTCCAGGGAGGCGGGCGAGCAGTACTTC. The rearrangement joins TRBV7-6 to TRBJ2-7, with a tentative D call TRBD2 (6 bases). Germline V gene lookup returns CDR1 SGHVS and CDR2 FNYEAQ. V shed 2 bases and J shed 6 bases, with 17 bases lying between them. The CDR3 totals 15 residues.

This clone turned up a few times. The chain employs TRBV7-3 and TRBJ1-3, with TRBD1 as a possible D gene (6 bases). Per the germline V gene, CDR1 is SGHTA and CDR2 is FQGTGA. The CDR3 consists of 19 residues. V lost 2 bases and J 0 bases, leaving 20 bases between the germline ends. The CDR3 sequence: CASSLRPSLGQNSGNTIYF. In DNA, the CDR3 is TGTGCCAGCAGCTTACGGCCCTCTTTAGGACAGAACTCTGGAAACACCATATATTTT.

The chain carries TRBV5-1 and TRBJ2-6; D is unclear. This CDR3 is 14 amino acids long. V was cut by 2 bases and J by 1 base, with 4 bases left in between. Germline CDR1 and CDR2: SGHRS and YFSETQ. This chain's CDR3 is CASSFGSGANVLTF. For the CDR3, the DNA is TGCGCCAGCAGCTTCGGGTCTGGGGCCAACGTCCTGACTTTC.

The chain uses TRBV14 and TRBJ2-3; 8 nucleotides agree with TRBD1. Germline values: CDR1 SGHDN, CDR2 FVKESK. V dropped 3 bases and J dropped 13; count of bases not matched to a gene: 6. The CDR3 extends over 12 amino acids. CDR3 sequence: CASSHWGQDKYF. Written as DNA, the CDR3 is TGTGCCAGCAGCCACTGGGGACAGGACAAGTATTTT.

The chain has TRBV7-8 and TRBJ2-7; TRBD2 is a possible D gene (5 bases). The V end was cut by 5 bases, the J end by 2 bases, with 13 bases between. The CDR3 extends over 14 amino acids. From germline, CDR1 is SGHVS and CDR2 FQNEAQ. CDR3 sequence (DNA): TGTGCCAGCAGCATCAGACTAACAACCTACGAGCAGTACTTC. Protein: CASSIRLTTYEQYF. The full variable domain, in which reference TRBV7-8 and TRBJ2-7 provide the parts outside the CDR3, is GAGVSQSPRYKVAKRGQDVALRCDPISGHVSLFWYQQALGQGPEFLTYFQNEAQLDKSGLPSDRFFAERPEGSVSTLKIQRTQQEDSAVYLCASSIRLTTYEQYFGPGTRLTVT.

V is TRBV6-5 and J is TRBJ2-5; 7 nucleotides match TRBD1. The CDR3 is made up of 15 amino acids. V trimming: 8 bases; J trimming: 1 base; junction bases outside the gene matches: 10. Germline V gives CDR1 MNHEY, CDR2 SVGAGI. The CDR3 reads CASGRQGWGQETQYF. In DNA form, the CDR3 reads TGTGCCAGCGGAAGACAGGGCTGGGGCCAAGAGACCCAGTACTTC.

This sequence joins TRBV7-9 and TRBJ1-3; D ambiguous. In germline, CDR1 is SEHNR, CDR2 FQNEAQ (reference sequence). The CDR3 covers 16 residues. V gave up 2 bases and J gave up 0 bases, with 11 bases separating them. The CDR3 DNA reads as TGTGCCAGCAGCTTAAATCCCGTCCTCTCTGGAAACACCATATATTTT. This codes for CASSLNPVLSGNTIYF.

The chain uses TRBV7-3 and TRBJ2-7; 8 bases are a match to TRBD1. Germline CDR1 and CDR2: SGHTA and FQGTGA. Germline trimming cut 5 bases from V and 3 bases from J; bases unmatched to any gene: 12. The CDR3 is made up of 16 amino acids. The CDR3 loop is CASSPNAGGQGYEQYF. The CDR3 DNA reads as TGTGCCAGCAGCCCCAACGCCGGAGGACAGGGCTACGAGCAGTACTTC.

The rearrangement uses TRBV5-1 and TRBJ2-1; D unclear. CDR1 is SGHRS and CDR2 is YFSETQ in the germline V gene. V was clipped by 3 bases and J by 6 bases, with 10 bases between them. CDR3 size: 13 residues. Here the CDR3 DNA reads TGCGCCAGCAGCTCCCTAGGCAGCAATGAGCAGTTCTTC. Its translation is CASSSLGSNEQFF. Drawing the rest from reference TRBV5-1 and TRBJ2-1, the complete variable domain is KAGVTQTPRYLIKTRGQQVTLSCSPISGHRSVSWYQQTPGQGLQFLFEYFSETQRNKGNFPGRFSGRQFSNSRSEMNVSTLELGDSALYLCASSSLGSNEQFFGPGTRLTVL.

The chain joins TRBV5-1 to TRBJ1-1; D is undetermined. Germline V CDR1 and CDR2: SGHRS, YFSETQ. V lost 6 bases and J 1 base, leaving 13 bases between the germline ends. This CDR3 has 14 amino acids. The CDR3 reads CASKEVNQNTEAFF. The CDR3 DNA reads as TGCGCCAGCAAGGAGGTTAATCAGAACACTGAAGCTTTCTTT.

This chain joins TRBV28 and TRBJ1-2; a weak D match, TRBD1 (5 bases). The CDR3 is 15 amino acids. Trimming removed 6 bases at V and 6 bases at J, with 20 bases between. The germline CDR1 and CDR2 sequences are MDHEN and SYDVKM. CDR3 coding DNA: TGTGCCAGCAGCCCGGACACCCTCCTATCCAATGGCTACACCTTC. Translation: CASSPDTLLSNGYTF.

The CDR3 here is CASSPREGGIYNEQFF. In DNA, the CDR3 is TGTGCCAGCAGTCCCCGTGAGGGGGGGATCTACAATGAGCAGTTCTTC. The rearrangement links TRBV7-3 to TRBJ2-1, with D possibly being TRBD2 (7 bases). V was cut by 6 bases and J by 3 bases, with 18 bases left in between. The CDR3 has 16 residues. Per the germline V gene, CDR1 is SGHTA and CDR2 is FQGTGA.

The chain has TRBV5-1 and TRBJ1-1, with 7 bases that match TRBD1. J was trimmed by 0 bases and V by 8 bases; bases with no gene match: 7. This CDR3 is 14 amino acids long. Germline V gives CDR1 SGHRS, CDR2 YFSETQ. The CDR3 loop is CASTTGQMNTEAFF. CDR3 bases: TGCGCCAGTACAACGGGACAGATGAACACTGAAGCTTTCTTT.

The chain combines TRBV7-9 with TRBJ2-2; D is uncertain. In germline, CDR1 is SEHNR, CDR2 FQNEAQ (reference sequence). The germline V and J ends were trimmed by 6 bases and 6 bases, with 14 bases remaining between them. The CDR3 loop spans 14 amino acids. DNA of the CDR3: TGTGCCAGCAGTAGGTTCGGGTTGGCCGGGGAGCTGTTTTTT. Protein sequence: CASSRFGLAGELFF.

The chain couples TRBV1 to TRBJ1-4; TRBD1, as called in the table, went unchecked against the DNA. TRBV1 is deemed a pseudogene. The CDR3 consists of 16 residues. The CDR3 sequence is CTSSQGPLDSNEKLFF. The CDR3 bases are TGCACCAGCAGCCAAGGTCCACTCGACAGTAATGAAAAACTGTTTTTT.

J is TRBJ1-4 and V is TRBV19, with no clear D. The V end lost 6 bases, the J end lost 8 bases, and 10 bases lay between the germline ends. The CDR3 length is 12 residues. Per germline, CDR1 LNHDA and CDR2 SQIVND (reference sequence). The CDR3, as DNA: TGTGCCAGTAGCCACGCGGGGGAAAAACTGTTTTTT. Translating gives CASSHAGEKLFF.

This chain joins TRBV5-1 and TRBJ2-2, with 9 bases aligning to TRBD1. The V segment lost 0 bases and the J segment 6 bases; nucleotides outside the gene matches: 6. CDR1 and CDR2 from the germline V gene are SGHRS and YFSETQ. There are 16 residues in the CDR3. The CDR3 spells CASSLAGTGSAGELFF. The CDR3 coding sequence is TGCGCCAGCAGCTTGGCCGGGACAGGGTCCGCCGGGGAGCTGTTTTTT.

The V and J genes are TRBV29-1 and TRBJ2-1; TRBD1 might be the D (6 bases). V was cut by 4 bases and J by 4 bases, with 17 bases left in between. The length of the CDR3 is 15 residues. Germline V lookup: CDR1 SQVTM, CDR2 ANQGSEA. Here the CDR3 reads CSVVFGQNTYNEQFF. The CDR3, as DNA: TGCAGCGTTGTCTTTGGACAGAACACTTACAATGAGCAGTTCTTC.

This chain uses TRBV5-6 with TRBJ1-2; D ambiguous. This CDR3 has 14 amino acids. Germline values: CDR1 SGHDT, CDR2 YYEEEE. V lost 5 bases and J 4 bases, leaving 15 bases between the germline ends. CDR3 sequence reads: CASSSGDMGYGYTF. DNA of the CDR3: TGTGCCAGCAGTAGCGGGGATATGGGCTATGGCTACACCTTC.

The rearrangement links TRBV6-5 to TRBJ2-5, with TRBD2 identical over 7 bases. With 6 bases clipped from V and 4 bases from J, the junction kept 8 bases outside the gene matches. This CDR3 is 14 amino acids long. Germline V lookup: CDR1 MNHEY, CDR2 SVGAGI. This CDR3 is CASRRTPGGETQYF. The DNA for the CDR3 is TGTGCCAGCAGACGCACCCCGGGGGGAGAGACCCAGTACTTC.